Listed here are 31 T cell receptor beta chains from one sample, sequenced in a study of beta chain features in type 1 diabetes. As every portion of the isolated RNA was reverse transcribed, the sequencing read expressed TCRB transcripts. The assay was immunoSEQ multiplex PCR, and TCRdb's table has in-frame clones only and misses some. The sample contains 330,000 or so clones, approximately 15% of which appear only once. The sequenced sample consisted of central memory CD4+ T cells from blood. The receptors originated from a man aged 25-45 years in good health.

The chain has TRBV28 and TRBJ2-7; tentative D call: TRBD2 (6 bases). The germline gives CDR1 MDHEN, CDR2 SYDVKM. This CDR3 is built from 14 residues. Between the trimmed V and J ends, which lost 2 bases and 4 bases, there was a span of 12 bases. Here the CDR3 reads CASSLGGTKYEQYV. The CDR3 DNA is TGTGCCAGCAGTTTAGGCGGGACCAAATACGAGCAGTACGTC.

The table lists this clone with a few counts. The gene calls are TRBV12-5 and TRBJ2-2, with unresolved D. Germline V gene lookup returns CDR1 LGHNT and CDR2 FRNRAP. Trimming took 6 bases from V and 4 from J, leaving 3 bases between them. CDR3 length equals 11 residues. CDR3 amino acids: CASGRTGELFF. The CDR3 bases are TGTGCTAGTGGCCGCACCGGGGAGCTGTTTTTT.

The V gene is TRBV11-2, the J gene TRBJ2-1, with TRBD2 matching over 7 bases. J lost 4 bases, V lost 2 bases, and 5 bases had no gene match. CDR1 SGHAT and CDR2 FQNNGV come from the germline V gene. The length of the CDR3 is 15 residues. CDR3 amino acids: CASSLQGGVYNEQFF. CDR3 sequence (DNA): TGTGCCAGCAGCTTACAGGGAGGGGTTTACAATGAGCAGTTCTTC.

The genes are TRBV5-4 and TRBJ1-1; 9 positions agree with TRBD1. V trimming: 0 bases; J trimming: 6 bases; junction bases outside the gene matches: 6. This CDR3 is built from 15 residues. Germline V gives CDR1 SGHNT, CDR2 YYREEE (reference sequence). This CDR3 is CASSLEGQGKSEAFF. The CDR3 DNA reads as TGTGCCAGCAGCTTGGAAGGACAGGGGAAATCTGAAGCTTTCTTT.

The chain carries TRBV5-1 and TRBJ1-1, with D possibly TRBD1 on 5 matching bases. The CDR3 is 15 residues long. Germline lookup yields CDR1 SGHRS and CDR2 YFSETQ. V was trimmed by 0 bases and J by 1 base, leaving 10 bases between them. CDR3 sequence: CASSLAGARNTEAFF. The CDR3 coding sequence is TGCGCCAGCAGCTTGGCCGGGGCAAGGAACACTGAAGCTTTCTTT.

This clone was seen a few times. The CDR3 DNA follows: TGTGCCAGCCGGGGGATGGCAAACACTGAAGCTTTCTTT. Protein product: CASRGMANTEAFF. The chain uses TRBV7-3 and TRBJ1-1; weak D call: TRBD1 (5 bases). The length of the CDR3 is 13 residues. Trimming took off 8 bases at V and 2 bases at J, with 12 bases between the two ends. Germline V CDR1 and CDR2: SGHTA, FQGTGA.

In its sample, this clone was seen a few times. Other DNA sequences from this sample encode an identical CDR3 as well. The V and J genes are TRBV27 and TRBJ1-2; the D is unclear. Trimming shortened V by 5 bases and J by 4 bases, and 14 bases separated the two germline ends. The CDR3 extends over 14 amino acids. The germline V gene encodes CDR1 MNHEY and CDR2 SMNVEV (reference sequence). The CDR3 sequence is CASSRATVGYGYTF. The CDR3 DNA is TGTGCCAGCAGTCGGGCTACGGTCGGCTATGGCTACACCTTC.

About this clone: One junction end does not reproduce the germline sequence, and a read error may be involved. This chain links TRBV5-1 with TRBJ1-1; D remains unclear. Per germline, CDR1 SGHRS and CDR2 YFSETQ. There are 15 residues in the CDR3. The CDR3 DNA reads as TGCGCCAGCAGCTCCCTTGAAATGGTGAAAACTGAAGCTTTCTTT. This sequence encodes CASSSLEMVKTEAFF.

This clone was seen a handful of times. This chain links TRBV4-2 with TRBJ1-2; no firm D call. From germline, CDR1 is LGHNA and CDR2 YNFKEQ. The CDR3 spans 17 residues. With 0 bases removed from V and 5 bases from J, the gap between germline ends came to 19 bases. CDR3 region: CASSQDAKAIEPYGYTF. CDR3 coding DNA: TGTGCCAGCAGCCAAGATGCTAAGGCGATTGAACCTTATGGCTACACCTTC.

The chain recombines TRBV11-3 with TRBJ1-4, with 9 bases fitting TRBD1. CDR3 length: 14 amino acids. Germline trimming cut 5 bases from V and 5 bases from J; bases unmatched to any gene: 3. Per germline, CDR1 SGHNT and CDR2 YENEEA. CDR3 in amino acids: CASSSDRGNEKLFF. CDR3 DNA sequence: TGTGCCAGCAGCAGCGACAGGGGGAATGAAAAACTGTTTTTT.

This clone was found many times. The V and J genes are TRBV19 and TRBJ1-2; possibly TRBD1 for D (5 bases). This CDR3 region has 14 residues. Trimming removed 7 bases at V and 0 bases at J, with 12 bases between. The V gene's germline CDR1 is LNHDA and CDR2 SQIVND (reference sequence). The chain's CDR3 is CASKQGPANYGYTF. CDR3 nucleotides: TGTGCCAGTAAGCAGGGACCAGCTAACTATGGCTACACCTTC. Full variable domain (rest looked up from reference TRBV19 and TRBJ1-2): DGGITQSPKYLFRKEGQNVTLSCEQNLNHDAMYWYRQDPGQGLRLIYYSQIVNDFQKGDIAEGYSVSREKKESFPLTVTSAQKNPTAFYLCASKQGPANYGYTFGSGTRLTVV.

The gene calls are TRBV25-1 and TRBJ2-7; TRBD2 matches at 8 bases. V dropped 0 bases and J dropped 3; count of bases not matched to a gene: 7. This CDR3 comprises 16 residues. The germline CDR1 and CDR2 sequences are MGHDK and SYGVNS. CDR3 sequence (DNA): TGTGCCAGCAGTGAATATTCGGGAGGGCGGGTCTACGAGCAGTACTTC. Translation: CASSEYSGGRVYEQYF.

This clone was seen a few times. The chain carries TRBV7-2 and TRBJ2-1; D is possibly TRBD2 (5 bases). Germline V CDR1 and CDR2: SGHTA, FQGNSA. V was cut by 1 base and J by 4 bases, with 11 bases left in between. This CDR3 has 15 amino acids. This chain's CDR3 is CASSLGVRVYNEQFF. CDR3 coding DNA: TGTGCCAGCAGCTTAGGTGTGCGGGTATACAATGAGCAGTTCTTC.

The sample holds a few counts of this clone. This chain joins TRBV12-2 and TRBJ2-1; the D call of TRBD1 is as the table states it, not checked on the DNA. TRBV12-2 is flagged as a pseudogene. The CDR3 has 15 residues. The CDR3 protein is CASRLGQGMNNEQFF. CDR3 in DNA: TGTGCAAGTCGCTTAGGACAGGGAATGAACAATGAGCAGTTCTTC.

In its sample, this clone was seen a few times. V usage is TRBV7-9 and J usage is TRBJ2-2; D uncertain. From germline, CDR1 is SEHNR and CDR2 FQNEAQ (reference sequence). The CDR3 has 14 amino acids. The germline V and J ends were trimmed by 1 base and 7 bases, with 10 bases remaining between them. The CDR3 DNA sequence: TGTGCCAGCAGCTTAGACCAGAAGGTCGGGGAGCTGTTTTTT. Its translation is CASSLDQKVGELFF. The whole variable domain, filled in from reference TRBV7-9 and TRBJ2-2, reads DTGVSQNPRHKITKRGQNVTFRCDPISEHNRLYWYRQTLGQGPEFLTYFQNEAQLEKSRLLSDRFSAERPKGSFSTLEIQRTEQGDSAMYLCASSLDQKVGELFFGEGSRLTVL.

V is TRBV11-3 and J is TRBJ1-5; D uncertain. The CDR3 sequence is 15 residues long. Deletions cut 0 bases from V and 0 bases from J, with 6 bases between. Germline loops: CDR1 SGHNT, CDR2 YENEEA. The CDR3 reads CASSLEPISNQPQHF. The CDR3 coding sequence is TGTGCCAGCAGCTTAGAACCGATTAGCAATCAGCCCCAGCATTTT.

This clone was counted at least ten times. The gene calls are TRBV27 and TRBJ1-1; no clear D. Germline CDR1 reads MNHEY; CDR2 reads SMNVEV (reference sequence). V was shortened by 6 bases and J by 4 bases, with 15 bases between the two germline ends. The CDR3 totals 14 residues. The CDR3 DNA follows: TGTGCCAGCAGCAACGCAGGACTAACCACTGAAGCTTTCTTT. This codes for CASSNAGLTTEAFF.

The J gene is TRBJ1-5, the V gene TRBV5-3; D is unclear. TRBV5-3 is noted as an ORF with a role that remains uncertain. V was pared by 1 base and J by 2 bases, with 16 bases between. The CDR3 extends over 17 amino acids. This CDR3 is CARSLIWDRGRNQPQHF. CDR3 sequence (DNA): TGTGCCAGAAGCTTGATTTGGGATCGGGGTCGCAATCAGCCCCAGCATTTT.

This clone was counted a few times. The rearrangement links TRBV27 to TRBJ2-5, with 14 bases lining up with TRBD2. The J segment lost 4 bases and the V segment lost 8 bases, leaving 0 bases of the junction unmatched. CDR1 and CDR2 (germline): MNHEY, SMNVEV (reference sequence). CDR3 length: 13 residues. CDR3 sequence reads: CASGLAGGETQYF. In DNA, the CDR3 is TGTGCCAGCGGACTAGCGGGGGGAGAGACCCAGTACTTC.

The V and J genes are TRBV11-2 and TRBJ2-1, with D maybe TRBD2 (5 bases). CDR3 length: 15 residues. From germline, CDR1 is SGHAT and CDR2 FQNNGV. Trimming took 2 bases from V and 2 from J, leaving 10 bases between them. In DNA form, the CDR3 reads TGTGCCAGCAGCTTACTCGTCGGGACCTACAATGAGCAGTTCTTC. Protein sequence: CASSLLVGTYNEQFF.

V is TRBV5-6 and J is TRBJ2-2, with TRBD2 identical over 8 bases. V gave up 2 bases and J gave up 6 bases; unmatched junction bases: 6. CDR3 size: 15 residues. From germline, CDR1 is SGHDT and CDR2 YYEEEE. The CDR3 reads CASSFGLASSGELFF. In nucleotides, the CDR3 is TGTGCCAGCAGCTTTGGACTAGCTAGCTCCGGGGAGCTGTTTTTT.

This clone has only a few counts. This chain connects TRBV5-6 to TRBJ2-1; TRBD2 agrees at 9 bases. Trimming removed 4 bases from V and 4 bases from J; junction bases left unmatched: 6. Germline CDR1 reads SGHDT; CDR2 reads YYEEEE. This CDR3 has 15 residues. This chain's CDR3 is CASSASGRTYNEQFF. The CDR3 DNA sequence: TGTGCCAGCAGCGCCAGCGGGAGGACGTACAATGAGCAGTTCTTC. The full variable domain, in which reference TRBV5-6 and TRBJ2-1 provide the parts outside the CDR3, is DAGVTQSPTHLIKTRGQQVTLRCSPKSGHDTVSWYQQALGQGPQFIFQYYEEEERQRGNFPDRFSGHQFPNYSSELNVNALLLGDSALYLCASSASGRTYNEQFFGPGTRLTVL.

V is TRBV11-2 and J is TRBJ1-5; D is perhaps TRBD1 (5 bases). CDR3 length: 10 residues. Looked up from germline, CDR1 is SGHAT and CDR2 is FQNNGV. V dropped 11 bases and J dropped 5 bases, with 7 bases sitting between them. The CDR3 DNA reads TGTGCCGGGGGGGATCAGCCCCAGCATTTT. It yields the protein CAGGDQPQHF.

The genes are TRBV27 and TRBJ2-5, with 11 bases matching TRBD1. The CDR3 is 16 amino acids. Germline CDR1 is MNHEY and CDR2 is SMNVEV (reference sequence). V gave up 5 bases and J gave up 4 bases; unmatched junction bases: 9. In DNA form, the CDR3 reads TGTGCCAGCAGTCTTCGGGGGGGACAGGGGGTAGAGACCCAGTACTTC. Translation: CASSLRGGQGVETQYF.

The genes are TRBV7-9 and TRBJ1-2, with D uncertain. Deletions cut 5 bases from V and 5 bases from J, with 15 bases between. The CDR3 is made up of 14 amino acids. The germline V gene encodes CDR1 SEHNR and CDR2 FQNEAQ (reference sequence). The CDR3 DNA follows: TGTGCCAGCAGCCGGACCGCCCAACATTATGGCTACACCTTC. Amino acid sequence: CASSRTAQHYGYTF.

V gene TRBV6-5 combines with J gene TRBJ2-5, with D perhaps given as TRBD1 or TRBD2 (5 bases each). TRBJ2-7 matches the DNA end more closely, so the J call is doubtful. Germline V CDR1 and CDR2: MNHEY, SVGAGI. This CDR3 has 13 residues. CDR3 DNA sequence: TGTGCCAGCGCCCGAGGGGCGGCCTACGAGCAGTACTTC. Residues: CASARGAAYEQYF.

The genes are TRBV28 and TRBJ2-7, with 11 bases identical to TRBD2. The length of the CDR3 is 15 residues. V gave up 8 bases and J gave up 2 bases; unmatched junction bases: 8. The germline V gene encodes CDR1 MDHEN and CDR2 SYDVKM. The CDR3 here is CASLTSGSKTYEQYV. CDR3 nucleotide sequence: TGTGCCAGCCTTACTAGCGGGAGTAAGACCTACGAGCAGTACGTC.

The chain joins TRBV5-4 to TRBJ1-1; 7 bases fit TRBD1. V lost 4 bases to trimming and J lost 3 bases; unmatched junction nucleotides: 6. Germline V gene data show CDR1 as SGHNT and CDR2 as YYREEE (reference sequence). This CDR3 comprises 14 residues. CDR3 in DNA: TGTGCCAGCAGCGTCGAAGACAGGGACACTGAAGCTTTCTTT. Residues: CASSVEDRDTEAFF.

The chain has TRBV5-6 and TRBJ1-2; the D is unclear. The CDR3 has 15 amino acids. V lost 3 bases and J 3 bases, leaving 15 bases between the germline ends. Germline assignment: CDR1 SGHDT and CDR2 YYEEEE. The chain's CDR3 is CASSSTRGFDYGYTF. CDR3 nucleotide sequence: TGTGCCAGCAGCTCCACCCGGGGATTCGACTATGGCTACACCTTC.

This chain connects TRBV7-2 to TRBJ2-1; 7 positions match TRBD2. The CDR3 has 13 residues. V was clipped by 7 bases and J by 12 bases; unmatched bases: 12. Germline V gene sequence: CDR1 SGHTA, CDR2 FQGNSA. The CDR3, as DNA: TGTGCCAGCACCCGTACGAGGGGCGGGGGGCAGTTCTTC. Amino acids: CASTRTRGGGQFF.

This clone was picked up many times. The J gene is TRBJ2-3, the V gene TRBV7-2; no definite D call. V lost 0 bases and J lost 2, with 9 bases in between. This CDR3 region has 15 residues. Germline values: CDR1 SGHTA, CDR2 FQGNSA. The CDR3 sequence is CASSLALGYTDTQYF. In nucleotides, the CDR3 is TGTGCCAGCAGCTTAGCGCTAGGGTACACAGATACGCAGTATTTT.